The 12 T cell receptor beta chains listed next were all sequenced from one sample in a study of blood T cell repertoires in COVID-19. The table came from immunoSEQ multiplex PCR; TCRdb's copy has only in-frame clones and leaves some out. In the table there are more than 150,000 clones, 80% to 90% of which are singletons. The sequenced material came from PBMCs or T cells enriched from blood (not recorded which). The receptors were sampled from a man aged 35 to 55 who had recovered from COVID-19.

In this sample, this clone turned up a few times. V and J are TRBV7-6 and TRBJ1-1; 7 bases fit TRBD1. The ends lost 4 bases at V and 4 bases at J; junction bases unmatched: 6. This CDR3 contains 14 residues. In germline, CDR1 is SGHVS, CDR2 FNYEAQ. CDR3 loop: CASSYYRGGTEAFF. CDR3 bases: TGTGCCAGCAGCTATTACAGGGGCGGCACTGAAGCTTTCTTT.

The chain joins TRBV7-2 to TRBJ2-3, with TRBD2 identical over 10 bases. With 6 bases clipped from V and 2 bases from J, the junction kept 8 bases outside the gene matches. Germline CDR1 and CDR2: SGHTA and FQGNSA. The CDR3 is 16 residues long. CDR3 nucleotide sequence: TGTGCCAGCAGGTCTACTAGCGGGGCCTCCACAGATACGCAGTATTTT. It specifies CASRSTSGASTDTQYF.

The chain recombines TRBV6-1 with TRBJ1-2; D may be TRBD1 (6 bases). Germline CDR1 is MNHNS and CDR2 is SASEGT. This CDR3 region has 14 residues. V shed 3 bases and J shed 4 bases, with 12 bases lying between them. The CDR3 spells CASSDLQGGYGYTF. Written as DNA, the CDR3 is TGTGCCAGCAGTGATTTACAGGGCGGCTATGGCTACACCTTC.

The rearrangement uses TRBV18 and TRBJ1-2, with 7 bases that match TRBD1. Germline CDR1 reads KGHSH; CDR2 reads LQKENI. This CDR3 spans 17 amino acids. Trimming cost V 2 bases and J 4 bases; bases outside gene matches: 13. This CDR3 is CASSPGQAVLAFYGYTF. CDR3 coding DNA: TGTGCCAGCTCACCAGGACAGGCCGTTCTTGCTTTCTATGGCTACACCTTC.

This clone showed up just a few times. CDR3 in amino acids: CATGAKSNTGELFF. In DNA form, the CDR3 reads TGTGCCACCGGGGCAAAATCGAACACCGGGGAGCTGTTTTTT. V gene TRBV24-1 combines with J gene TRBJ2-2; a weak D match, TRBD1 (5 bases). Germline V gene lookup returns CDR1 KGHDR and CDR2 SFDVKD. The V end lost 9 bases, the J end lost 0 bases, and 10 bases lay between the germline ends. The CDR3 consists of 14 residues.

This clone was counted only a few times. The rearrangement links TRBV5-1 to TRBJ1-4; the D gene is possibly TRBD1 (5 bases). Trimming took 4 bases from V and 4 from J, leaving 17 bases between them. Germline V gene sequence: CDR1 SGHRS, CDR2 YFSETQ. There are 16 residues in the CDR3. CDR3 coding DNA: TGCGCCAGCAGCCTAGGGGTGATGCGGGGTAATGAAAAACTGTTTTTT. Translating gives CASSLGVMRGNEKLFF.

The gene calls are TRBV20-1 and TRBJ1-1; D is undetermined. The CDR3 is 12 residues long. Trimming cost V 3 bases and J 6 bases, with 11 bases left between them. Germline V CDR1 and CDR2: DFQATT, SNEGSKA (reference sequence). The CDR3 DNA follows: TGCAGTGCTAGTACCCCACTCTCTGAAGCTTTCTTT. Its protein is CSASTPLSEAFF.

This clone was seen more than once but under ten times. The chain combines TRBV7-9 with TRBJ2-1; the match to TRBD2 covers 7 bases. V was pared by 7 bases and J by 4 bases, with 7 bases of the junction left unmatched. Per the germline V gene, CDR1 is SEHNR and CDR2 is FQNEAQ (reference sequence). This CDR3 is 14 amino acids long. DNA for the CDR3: TGTGCCAGCACGGGGTCTAGCGGTTACAATGAGCAGTTCTTC. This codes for CASTGSSGYNEQFF.

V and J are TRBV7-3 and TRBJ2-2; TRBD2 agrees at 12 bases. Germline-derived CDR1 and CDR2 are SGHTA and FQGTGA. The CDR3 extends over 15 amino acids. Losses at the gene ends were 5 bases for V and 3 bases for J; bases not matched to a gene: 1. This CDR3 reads CASSRLAGDTGELFF. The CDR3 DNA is TGTGCCAGCAGCCGACTAGCGGGGGACACCGGGGAGCTGTTTTTT.

The CDR3 protein is CASSLPGQTTYGYTF. The DNA of the CDR3 is TGTGCCAGCAGCCTGCCGGGACAGACTACCTATGGCTACACCTTC. The rearrangement joins TRBV6-2 or TRBV6-3 to TRBJ1-2; 7 positions match TRBD1. Trimming removed 6 bases from V and 4 bases from J; junction bases left unmatched: 11. The CDR3 has 15 residues. The germline V gene encodes CDR1 MNHEY and CDR2 SVGEGT.

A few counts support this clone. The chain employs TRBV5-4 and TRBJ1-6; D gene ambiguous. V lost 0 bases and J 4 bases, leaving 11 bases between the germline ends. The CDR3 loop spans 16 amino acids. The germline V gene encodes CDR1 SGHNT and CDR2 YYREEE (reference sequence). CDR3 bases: TGTGCCAGCAGCTTGGCCGGCGGAATTTATAATTCACCCCTCCACTTT. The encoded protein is CASSLAGGIYNSPLHF.

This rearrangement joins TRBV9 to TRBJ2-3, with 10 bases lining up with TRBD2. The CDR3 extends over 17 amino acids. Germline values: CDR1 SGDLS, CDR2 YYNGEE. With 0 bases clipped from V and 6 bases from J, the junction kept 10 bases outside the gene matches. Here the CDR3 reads CASSVAGAGGPWDTQYF. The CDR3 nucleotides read TGTGCCAGCAGCGTAGCTGGAGCGGGAGGGCCATGGGATACGCAGTATTTT.